A single sample gave rise to the 5 T cell receptor beta chains below, sequenced in a study of human T cells and chemical hapten exposure. TCRdb re-analysed the 5' RACE reads in MiXCR, keeping a single row per CDR3 protein. The sample shows about 140,000 distinct CDR3 sequences, 4.1% of them seen only once. Unfractionated whole blood was the source of the extracted total RNA. These receptor sequences come from a female donor in good health.

This clonotype was seen ten or more times. The rearrangement joins TRBV6-2 or TRBV6-3 to TRBJ1-2, with D possibly TRBD1 on 6 matching bases. V was trimmed by 6 bases and J by 12 bases, leaving 20 bases between them. Germline-derived CDR1 and CDR2 are MNHEY and SVGEGT. This CDR3 is 13 amino acids long. In DNA form, the CDR3 reads TGTGCCAGCAGCCTTAACACGGGACAAATGAACACCTTC. Protein sequence: CASSLNTGQMNTF.

This clonotype came up a few times. This chain uses TRBV7-2 with TRBJ2-3, with D perhaps matching TRBD2 (6 bases). The V and J ends lost 6 bases and 0 bases respectively, with 10 bases between them. Germline V gene data show CDR1 as SGHTA and CDR2 as FQGNSA. CDR3 size: 14 residues. In DNA form, the CDR3 reads TGTGCCAGCAGTAGGGACTGTAGCACAGATACGCAGTATTTT. It translates to CASSRDCSTDTQYF.

This clonotype was picked up a small number of times. A read error may produce the germline difference seen at one junction end. The gene calls are TRBV12-3 or TRBV12-4 and TRBJ1-2; TRBD1 matches at 9 bases. The CDR3 sequence is 16 residues long. The CDR3, as DNA: TGTGCCAGCAGACAGGGGGCGCTTCTTAGTAACTATGGCGACACCTTC. Translating it yields CASRQGALLSNYGDTF.

This clonotype was observed at least ten times. The CDR3 sequence is CASSLRDRGRSPLHF. CDR3 nucleotides: TGTGCCAGCAGCCTAAGGGACAGGGGAAGATCACCCCTCCACTTT. The J gene is TRBJ1-6, the V gene TRBV7-2; 10 nucleotides match TRBD1. The V gene's germline CDR1 is SGHTA and CDR2 FQGNSA. The CDR3 is made up of 15 amino acids. Unmatched junction bases numbered 8, after V lost 5 bases and J lost 10 bases.

This clonotype was seen only a few times. This chain joins TRBV30 and TRBJ1-1; D is undetermined. V was trimmed by 4 bases and J by 6 bases, leaving 9 bases between them. The CDR3 is made up of 11 amino acids. Germline V gene lookup returns CDR1 GTSNPN and CDR2 SVGIG (reference sequence). The CDR3 nucleotides read TGTGCCTGGACCGGGGTCGCTGAAGCTTTCTTT. This gives the protein CAWTGVAEAFF.